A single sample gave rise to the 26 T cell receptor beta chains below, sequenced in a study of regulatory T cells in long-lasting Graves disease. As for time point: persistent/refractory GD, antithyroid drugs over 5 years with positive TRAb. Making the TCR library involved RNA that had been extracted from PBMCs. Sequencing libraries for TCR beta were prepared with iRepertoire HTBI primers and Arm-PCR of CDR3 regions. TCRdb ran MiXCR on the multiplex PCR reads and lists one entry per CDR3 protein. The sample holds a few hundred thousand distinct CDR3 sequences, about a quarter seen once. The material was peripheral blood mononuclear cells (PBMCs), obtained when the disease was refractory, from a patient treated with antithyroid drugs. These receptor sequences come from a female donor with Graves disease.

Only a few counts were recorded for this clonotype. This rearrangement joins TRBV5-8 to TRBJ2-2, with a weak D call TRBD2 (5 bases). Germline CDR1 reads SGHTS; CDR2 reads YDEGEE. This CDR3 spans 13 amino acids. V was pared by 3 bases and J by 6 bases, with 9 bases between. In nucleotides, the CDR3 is TGTGCCAGCAGCTATGAGGGCCCCGGGGAGCTGTTTTTT. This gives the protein CASSYEGPGELFF.

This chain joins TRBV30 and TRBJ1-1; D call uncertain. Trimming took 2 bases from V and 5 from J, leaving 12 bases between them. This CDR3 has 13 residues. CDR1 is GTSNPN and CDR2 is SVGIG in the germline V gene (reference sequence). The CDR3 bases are TGTGCCTGGAGTCCTTCCCTCGGGACTGAAGCTTTCTTT. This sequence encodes CAWSPSLGTEAFF.

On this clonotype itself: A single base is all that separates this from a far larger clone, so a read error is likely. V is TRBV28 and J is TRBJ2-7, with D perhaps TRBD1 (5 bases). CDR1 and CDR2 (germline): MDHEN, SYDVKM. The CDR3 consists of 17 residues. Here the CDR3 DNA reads TGTGTCAGCAGCGCCAGGGCGGCGAACCCTACAAAATACGAGCAGTACTTC. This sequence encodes CVSSARAANPTKYEQYF.

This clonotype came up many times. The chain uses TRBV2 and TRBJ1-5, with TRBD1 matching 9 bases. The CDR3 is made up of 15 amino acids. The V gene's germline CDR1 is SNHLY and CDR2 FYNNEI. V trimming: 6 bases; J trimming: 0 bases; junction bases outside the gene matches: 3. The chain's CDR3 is CASSGTGHSNQPQHF. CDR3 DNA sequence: TGTGCCAGCAGCGGGACAGGGCATAGCAATCAGCCCCAGCATTTT.

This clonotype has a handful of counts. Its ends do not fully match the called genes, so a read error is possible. The CDR3, as DNA: TGTGCCATTAGGGACAATAGAGAGGCCCAGTACTTC. Encoded protein: CAIRDNREAQYF. This chain joins TRBV10-3 and TRBJ2-5; possible D gene TRBD1, 6 bases. Germline CDR1 reads ENHRY; CDR2 reads SYGVKD. The length of the CDR3 is 12 residues.

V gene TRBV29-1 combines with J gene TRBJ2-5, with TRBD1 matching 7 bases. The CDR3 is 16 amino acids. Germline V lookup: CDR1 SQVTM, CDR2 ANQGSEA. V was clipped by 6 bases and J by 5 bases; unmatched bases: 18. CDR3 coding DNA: TGCAGCGTCGTACCCGCCGGGACAGCACGAGGGGAGACCCAGTACTTC. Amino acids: CSVVPAGTARGETQYF.

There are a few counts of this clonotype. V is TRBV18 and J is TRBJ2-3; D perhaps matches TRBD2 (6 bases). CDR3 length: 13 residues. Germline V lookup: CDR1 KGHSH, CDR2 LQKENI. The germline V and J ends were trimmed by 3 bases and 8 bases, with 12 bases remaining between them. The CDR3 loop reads CASSPANGGTQYF. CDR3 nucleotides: TGTGCCAGCTCACCCGCTAACGGGGGTACGCAGTATTTT.

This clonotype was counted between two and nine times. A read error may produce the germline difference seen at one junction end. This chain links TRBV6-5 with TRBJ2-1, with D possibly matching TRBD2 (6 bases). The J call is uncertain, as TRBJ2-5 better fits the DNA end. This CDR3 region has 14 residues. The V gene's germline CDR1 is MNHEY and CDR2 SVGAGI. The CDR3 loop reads CASSYTGSRETQYF. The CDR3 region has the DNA TGTGCTAGCAGTTACACCGGGAGCCGGGAGACCCAGTACTTC.

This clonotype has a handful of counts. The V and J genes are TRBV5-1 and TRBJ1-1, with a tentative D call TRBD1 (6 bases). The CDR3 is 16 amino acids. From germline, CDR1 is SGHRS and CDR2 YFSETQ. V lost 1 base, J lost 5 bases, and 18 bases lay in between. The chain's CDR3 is CASSLTGRRGGTEAFF. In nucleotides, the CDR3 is TGCGCCAGCAGCTTGACAGGGCGGAGGGGTGGGACTGAAGCTTTCTTT.

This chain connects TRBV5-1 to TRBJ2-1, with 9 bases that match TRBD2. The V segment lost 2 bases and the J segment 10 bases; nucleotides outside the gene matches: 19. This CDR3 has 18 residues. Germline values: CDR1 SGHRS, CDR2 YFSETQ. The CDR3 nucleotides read TGCGCCAGCAGCTTCGGTGGCTGGGTCGCGGGAGGGCTGTACGAGCAGTTCTTC. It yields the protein CASSFGGWVAGGLYEQFF.

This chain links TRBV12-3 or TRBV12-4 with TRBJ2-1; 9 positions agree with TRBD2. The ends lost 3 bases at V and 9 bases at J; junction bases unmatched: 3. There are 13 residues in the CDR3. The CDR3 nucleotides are TGTGCCAGCAGTTTTGCGGGAGGGTTTGAGCAGTTCTTC. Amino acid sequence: CASSFAGGFEQFF.

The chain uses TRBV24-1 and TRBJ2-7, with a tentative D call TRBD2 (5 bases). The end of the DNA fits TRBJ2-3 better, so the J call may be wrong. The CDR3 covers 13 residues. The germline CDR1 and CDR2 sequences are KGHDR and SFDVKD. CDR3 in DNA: TGTGCCACCAAGGGTAGCGTCAAAGATACGCAGTATTTT. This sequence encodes CATKGSVKDTQYF.

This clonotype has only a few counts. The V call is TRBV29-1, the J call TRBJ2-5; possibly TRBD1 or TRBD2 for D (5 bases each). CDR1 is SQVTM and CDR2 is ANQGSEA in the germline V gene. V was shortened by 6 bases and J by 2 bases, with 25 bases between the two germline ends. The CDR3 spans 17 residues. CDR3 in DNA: TGCAGCGTCGGCTCGACAGTCACCTCGGGACGACAAGAGACCCAGTACTTC. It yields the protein CSVGSTVTSGRQETQYF.

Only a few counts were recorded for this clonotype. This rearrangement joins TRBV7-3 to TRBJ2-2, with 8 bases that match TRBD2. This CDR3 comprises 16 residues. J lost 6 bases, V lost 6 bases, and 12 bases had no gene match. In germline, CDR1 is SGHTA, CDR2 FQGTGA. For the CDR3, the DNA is TGTGCCAGCAGTCCTCTAGGACTAGCAGGTCCCGGGGAGCTGTTTTTT. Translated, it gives CASSPLGLAGPGELFF.

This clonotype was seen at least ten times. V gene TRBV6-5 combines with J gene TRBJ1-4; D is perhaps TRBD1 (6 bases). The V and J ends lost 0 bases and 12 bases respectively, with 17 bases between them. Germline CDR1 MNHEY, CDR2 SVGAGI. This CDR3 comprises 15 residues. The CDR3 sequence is CASSYSPSPGEELFF. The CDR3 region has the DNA TGTGCCAGCAGTTACTCCCCCTCCCCAGGGGAGGAACTGTTTTTT.

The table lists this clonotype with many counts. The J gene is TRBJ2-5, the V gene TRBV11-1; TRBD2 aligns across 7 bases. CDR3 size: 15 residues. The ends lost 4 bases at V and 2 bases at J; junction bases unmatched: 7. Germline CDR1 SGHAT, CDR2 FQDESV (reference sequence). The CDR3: CASSSKWREQETQYF. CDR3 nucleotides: TGTGCCAGCAGCTCAAAGTGGCGGGAGCAAGAGACCCAGTACTTC.

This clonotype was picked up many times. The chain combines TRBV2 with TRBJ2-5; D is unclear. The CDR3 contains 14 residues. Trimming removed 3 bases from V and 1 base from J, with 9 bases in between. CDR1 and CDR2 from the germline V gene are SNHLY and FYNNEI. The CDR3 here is CASSDIGIQETQYF. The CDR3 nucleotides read TGTGCCAGCAGTGACATAGGAATCCAAGAGACCCAGTACTTC.

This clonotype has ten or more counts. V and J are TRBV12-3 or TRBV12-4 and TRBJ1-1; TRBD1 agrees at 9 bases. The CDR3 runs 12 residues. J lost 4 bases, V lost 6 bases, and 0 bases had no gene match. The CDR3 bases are TGTGCCAGCAGGGGACAGGGCACTGAAGCTTTCTTT. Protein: CASRGQGTEAFF.

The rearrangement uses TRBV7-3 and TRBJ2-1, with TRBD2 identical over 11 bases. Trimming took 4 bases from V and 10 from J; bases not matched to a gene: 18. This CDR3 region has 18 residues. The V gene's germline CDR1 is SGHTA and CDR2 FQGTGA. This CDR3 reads CASSSKVMTSGVYREQFF. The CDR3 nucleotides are TGTGCCAGCAGCTCAAAAGTAATGACTAGCGGGGTCTATCGGGAGCAGTTCTTC.

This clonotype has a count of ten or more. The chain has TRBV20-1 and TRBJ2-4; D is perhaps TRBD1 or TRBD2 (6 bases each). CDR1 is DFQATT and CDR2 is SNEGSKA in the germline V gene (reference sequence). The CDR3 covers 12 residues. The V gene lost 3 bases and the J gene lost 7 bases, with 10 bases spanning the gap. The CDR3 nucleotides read TGCAGTGCTAGGTGGGGGGCGAACATTCAGTACTTC. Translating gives CSARWGANIQYF.

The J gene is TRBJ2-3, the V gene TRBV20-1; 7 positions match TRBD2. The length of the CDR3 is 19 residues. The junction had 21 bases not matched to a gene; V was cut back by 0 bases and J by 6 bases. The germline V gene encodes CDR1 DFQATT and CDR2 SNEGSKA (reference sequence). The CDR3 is CSARDPRGWGRASSDTQYF. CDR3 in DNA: TGCAGTGCTAGAGACCCTCGGGGTTGGGGGAGGGCCTCGTCCGATACGCAGTATTTT.

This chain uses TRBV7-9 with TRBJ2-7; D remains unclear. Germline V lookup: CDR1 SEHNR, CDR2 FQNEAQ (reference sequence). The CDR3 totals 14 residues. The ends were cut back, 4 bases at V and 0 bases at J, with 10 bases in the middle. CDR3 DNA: TGTGCCAGCAGCTCCCGAGTGAGCTCCTACGAGCAGTACTTC. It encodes CASSSRVSSYEQYF.

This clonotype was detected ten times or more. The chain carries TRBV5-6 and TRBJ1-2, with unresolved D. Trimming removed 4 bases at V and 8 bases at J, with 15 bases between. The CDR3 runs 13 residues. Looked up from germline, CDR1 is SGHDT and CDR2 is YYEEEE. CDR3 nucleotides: TGTGCCAGCAGCCTTGCCAGGACGGGCGGCTACACCTTC. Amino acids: CASSLARTGGYTF.

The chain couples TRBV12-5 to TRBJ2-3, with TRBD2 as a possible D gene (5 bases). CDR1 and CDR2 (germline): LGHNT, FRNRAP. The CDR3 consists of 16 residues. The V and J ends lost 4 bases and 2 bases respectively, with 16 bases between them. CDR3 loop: CASGSISGEDTDTQYF. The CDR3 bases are TGTGCTAGTGGTTCGATAAGCGGAGAAGACACAGATACGCAGTATTTT.

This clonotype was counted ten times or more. The CDR3 nucleotides read TGTGCCACCAGCAGAGATTCGGGGTCCCAGCATTTT. It is translated as CATSRDSGSQHF. The chain joins TRBV15 to TRBJ1-5; D remains ambiguous. CDR1 is LNHNV and CDR2 is YYDKDF in the germline V gene (reference sequence). The CDR3 covers 12 residues. Trimming removed 0 bases at V and 11 bases at J, with 8 bases between.

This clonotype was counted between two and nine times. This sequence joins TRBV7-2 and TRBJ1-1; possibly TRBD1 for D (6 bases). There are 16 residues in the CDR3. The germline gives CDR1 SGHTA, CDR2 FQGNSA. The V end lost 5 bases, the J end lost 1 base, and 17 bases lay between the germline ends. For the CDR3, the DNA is TGTGCCAGCAGCCTACAGGGTGTCAGGAAGAACACTGAAGCTTTCTTT. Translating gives CASSLQGVRKNTEAFF.